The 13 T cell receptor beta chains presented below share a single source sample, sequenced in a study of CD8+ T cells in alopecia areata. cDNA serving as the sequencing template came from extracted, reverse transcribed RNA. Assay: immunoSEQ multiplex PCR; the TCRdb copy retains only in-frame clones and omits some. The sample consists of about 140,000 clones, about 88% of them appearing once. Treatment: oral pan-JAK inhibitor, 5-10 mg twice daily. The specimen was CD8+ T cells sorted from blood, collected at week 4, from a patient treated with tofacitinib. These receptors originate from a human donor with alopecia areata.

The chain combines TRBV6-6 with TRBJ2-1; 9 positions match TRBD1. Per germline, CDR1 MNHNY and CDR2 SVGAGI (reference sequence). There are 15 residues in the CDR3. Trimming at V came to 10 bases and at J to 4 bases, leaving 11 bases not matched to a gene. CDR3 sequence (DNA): TGTGCCACCTCACCGGGACAGGGAGTATACAATGAGCAGTTCTTC. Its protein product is CATSPGQGVYNEQFF.

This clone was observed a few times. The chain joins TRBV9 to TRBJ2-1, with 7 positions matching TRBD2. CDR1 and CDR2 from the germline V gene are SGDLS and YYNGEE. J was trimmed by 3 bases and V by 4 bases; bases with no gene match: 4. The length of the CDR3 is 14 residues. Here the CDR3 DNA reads TGTGCCAGCAGCCCCGGGACTAACTACAATGAGCAGTTCTTC. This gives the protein CASSPGTNYNEQFF.

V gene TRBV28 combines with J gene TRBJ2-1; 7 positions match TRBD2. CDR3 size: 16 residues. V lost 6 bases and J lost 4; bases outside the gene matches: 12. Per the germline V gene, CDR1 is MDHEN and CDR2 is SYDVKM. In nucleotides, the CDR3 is TGTGCCAGCAGACCCGAAGCGGGGAATATTTACAATGAGCAGTTCTTC. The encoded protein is CASRPEAGNIYNEQFF. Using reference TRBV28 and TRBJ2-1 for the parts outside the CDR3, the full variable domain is DVKVTQSSRYLVKRTGEKVFLECVQDMDHENMFWYRQDPGLGLRLIYFSYDVKMKEKGDIPEGYSVSREKKERFSLILESASTNQTSMYLCASRPEAGNIYNEQFFGPGTRLTVL.

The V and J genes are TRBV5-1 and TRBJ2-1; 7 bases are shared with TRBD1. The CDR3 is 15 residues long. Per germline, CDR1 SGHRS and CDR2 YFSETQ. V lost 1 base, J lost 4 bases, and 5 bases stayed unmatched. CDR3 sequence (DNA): TGCGCCAGCAGCTTGACAGGGGCCGGATACAATGAGCAGTTCTTC. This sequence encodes CASSLTGAGYNEQFF.

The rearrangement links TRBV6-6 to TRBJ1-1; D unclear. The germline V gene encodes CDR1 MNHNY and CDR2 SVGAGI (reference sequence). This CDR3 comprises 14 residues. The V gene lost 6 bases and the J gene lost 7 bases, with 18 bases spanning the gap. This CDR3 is CASSEVGERDEAFF. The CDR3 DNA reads TGTGCCAGCAGCGAGGTCGGAGAGAGGGATGAAGCTTTCTTT.

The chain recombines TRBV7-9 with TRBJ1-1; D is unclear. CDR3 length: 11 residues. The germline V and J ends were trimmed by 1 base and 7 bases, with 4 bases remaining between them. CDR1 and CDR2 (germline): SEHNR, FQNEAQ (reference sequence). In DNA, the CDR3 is TGTGCCAGCAGCTTAGTGGGTGAAGCTTTCTTT. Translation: CASSLVGEAFF.

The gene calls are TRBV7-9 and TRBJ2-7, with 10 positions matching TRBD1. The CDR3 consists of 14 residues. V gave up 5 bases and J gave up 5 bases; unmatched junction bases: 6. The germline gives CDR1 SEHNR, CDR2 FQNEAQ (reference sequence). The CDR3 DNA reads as TGTGCCAGCAGCCACGGACAGGGGGTCCACGAGCAGTACTTC. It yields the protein CASSHGQGVHEQYF. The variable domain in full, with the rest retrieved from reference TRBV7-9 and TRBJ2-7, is DTGVSQNPRHKITKRGQNVTFRCDPISEHNRLYWYRQTLGQGPEFLTYFQNEAQLEKSRLLSDRFSAERPKGSFSTLEIQRTEQGDSAMYLCASSHGQGVHEQYFGPGTRLTVT.

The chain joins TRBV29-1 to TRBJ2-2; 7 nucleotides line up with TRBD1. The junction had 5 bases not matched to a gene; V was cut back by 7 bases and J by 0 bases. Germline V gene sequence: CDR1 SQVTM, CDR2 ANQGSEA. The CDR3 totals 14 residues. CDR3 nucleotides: TGCAGCGCTAAGACAGGGACGAACACCGGGGAGCTGTTTTTT. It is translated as CSAKTGTNTGELFF.

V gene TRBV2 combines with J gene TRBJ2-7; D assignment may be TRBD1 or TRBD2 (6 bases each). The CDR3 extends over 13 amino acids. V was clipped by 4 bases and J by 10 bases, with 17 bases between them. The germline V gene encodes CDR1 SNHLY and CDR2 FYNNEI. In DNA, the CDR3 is TGTGCCAGCAGTGTAGGGGGGCTTTTAGACCAGTACTTC. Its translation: CASSVGGLLDQYF.

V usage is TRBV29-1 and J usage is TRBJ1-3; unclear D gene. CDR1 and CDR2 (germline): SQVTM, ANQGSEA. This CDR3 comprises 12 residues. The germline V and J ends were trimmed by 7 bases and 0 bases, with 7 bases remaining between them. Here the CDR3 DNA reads TGCAGCGGACTCCACTCTGGAAACACCATATATTTT. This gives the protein CSGLHSGNTIYF.

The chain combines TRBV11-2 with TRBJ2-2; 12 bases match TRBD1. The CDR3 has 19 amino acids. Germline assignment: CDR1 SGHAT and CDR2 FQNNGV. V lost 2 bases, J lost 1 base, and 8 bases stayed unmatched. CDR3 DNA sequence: TGTGCCAGCAGCTTATACCCGGGACAGGGGGCGGAGAACACCGGGGAGCTGTTTTTT. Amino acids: CASSLYPGQGAENTGELFF.

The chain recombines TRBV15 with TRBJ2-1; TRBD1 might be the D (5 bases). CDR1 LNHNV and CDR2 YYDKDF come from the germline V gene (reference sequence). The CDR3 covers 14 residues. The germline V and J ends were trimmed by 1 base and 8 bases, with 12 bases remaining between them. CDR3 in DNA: TGTGCCACCAGCAGAGGTCTACAGGTACATGAGCAGTTCTTC. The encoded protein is CATSRGLQVHEQFF.

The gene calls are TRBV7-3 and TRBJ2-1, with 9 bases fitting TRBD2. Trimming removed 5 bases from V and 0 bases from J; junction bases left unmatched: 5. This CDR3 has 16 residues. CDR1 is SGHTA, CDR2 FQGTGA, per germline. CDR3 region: CASSPSGGSSYNEQFF. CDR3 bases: TGTGCCAGCAGCCCCAGCGGGGGGAGCTCCTACAATGAGCAGTTCTTC.